The 31 T cell receptor beta chains reported below all come from one sample, sequenced in a study of T cells in Graves' hyperthyroidism and ophthalmopathy (dated by TCRdb to between 2018 and 2021). Receptor amplification or capture employed multiplex PCR. The sequencer was an Illumina HiSeq 2000. The TCR beta CDR3 regions were amplified from RNA transcripts. For the first round of RT-PCR on the TCR CDR3, the HTBI primer set was used together with the Qiagen OneStep RT-PCR kit. Using fastp at Q25 and MiXCR, TCRdb reprocessed the public reads and kept productive beta chains. Each entry merges the rows of one CDR3 protein and shows their most common DNA and genes. The sample has more than 500,000 distinct CDR3 sequences on record, 15% to 20% of them singletons. In total, the top ten clones hold 25% to 30% of the sample. Sequencing was done on a sample of blood. These receptors originate from a woman in her 30s with Graves' ophthalmopathy.

Concerning this clonotype: Here the CDR3 omits its conserved ending phenylalanine or tryptophan, so a read error is the likely source. V gene TRBV5-6 combines with J gene TRBJ2-3; maybe TRBD1 (6 bases). V lost 0 bases to trimming and J lost 5 bases, with 10 bases between them. Germline CDR1 and CDR2: SGHDT and YYEEEE. This CDR3 region has 14 residues. Here the CDR3 DNA reads TGTGCCAGCAGCTTGGGGCAGGGGATAGATACGCAGTATCTT. Protein product: CASSLGQGIDTQYL.

This clonotype was counted ten times or more. J is TRBJ2-5 and V is TRBV2; the D is unclear. With 6 bases removed from V and 6 bases from J, the gap between germline ends came to 11 bases. Germline CDR1 and CDR2: SNHLY and FYNNEI. This CDR3 region has 12 residues. This CDR3 reads CASSTDMQTQYF. The DNA for the CDR3 is TGTGCCAGCAGCACCGACATGCAGACCCAGTACTTC.

This sequence joins TRBV9 and TRBJ2-7; 8 bases are a match to TRBD1. The junction had 5 bases not matched to a gene; V was cut back by 0 bases and J by 3 bases. Germline CDR1 reads SGDLS; CDR2 reads YYNGEE. The CDR3 has 15 residues. This chain's CDR3 is CASSVADRGNYEQYF. The CDR3 DNA reads TGTGCCAGCAGCGTAGCAGACAGGGGAAACTACGAGCAGTACTTC.

On this clonotype itself: This may stem from a read error, because a much larger clone lies one nucleotide away. The V gene is TRBV7-2, the J gene TRBJ2-3; the match to TRBD2 covers 9 bases. Germline CDR1 and CDR2: SGHTA and FQGNSA. This CDR3 comprises 13 residues. V shed 8 bases, J shed 6 bases, and the junction held 6 bases outside the gene matches. CDR3 sequence (DNA): TGTGCCAGCGCTGGCGGGAGGGCGGATACGCAGTATTTT. Translation gives CASAGGRADTQYF.

The table lists this clonotype with many counts. The chain combines TRBV28 with TRBJ2-1, with a possible D match to TRBD1 (5 bases). CDR3 length equals 13 residues. Trimming took off 6 bases at V and 4 bases at J, with 10 bases between the two ends. The germline gives CDR1 MDHEN, CDR2 SYDVKM. CDR3 loop: CASRPDNYNEQFF. CDR3 DNA: TGTGCCAGCAGGCCGGACAATTACAATGAGCAGTTCTTC.

This sequence joins TRBV5-4 and TRBJ2-2; 9 nucleotides line up with TRBD2. The J segment lost 5 bases and the V segment lost 4 bases, leaving 6 bases of the junction unmatched. Germline V gene lookup returns CDR1 SGHNT and CDR2 YYREEE (reference sequence). CDR3 length: 15 residues. In nucleotides, the CDR3 is TGTGCCAGCAGCCGACTCAGCGGGAGGACCGGGGAGCTGTTTTTT. It yields the protein CASSRLSGRTGELFF.

This clonotype was detected many times. The chain recombines TRBV27 with TRBJ2-7, with D unclear. V was trimmed by 6 bases and J by 2 bases, leaving 17 bases between them. Germline V gives CDR1 MNHEY, CDR2 SMNVEV (reference sequence). The CDR3 is made up of 15 amino acids. The CDR3 DNA reads TGTGCCAGCAGAGATGGACCGAGTGAGACCTACGAGCAGTACTTC. It specifies CASRDGPSETYEQYF.

The sample holds many counts of this clonotype. The rearrangement uses TRBV20-1 and TRBJ2-1, with TRBD2 matching 9 bases. Germline V gene sequence: CDR1 DFQATT, CDR2 SNEGSKA (reference sequence). The junction had 5 bases not matched to a gene; V was cut back by 1 base and J by 4 bases. This CDR3 has 15 amino acids. This chain's CDR3 is CSARGELAGYNEQFF. The CDR3 DNA follows: TGCAGTGCTAGAGGGGAGCTAGCGGGGTACAATGAGCAGTTCTTC.

This clonotype turned up a few times. The genes are TRBV5-1 and TRBJ2-5; D possibly matches TRBD1 or TRBD2 (5 bases each). Germline V gene sequence: CDR1 SGHRS, CDR2 YFSETQ. The V gene lost 0 bases and the J gene lost 4 bases, with 13 bases spanning the gap. The length of the CDR3 is 15 residues. As DNA, the CDR3 is TGCGCCAGCAGCTTGGCCGGGGCTAGTGTAGAGACCCAGTACTTC. Protein product: CASSLAGASVETQYF.

This clonotype occurred a few times. The rearrangement links TRBV6-9 to TRBJ2-7; D is unclear. From germline, CDR1 is MNHGY and CDR2 SVAAGI. The CDR3 sequence is 16 residues long. Trimming cost V 0 bases and J 4 bases, with 16 bases left between them. This CDR3 reads CASSYSGQAVKYEQYF. The CDR3 DNA sequence: TGTGCCAGCAGTTATTCGGGCCAAGCCGTGAAATACGAGCAGTACTTC.

The table lists this clonotype with many counts. This rearrangement joins TRBV2 to TRBJ1-5; D is ambiguous. Germline CDR1 reads SNHLY; CDR2 reads FYNNEI. The CDR3 has 13 residues. V was clipped by 7 bases and J by 0 bases, with 7 bases between them. CDR3 DNA sequence: TGTGCCAGCATGGCAGTTAGCAATCAGCCCCAGCATTTT. Its protein product is CASMAVSNQPQHF.

The rearrangement links TRBV20-1 to TRBJ2-1; D is perhaps TRBD1 (6 bases). The J call is doubtful: the DNA matches TRBJ2-5 better. Looked up from germline, CDR1 is DFQATT and CDR2 is SNEGSKA (reference sequence). The CDR3 has 12 amino acids. The CDR3 protein is CSARDPYRDQYF. The DNA for the CDR3 is TGCAGTGCTAGAGACCCCTACAGGGACCAGTACTTC.

This clonotype has at least ten counts. The chain recombines TRBV30 with TRBJ1-5; 7 positions agree with TRBD1. Germline CDR1 and CDR2: GTSNPN and SVGIG (reference sequence). The CDR3 has 13 amino acids. J lost 5 bases, V lost 1 base, and 2 bases had no gene match. CDR3 residues: CAWSGQGYQPQHF. The CDR3 DNA reads as TGTGCCTGGAGTGGACAGGGCTATCAGCCCCAGCATTTT.

In DNA form, the CDR3 reads TGTGCCAGCAGCGTAGGGAGCGGGAGTTACCCCGAGCAGTACTTC. Protein sequence: CASSVGSGSYPEQYF. J is TRBJ2-7 and V is TRBV9; 8 bases are a match to TRBD2. CDR3 length: 15 amino acids. Per germline, CDR1 SGDLS and CDR2 YYNGEE. V trimming: 0 bases; J trimming: 6 bases; junction bases outside the gene matches: 8.

This clonotype was picked up a small number of times. This chain uses TRBV4-3 with TRBJ2-5, with TRBD2 identical over 10 bases. Germline V CDR1 and CDR2: LGHNA, YSLEER. The junction had 10 bases not matched to a gene; V was cut back by 4 bases and J by 5 bases. This CDR3 contains 16 residues. CDR3 nucleotides: TGCGCCAGCAGCCGGGTCCTAGCGGGAGAGGGGGAGACCCAGTACTTC. Residues: CASSRVLAGEGETQYF.

The chain joins TRBV7-6 to TRBJ2-1; D may be TRBD2 (6 bases). The V and J ends lost 1 base and 7 bases respectively, with 11 bases between them. This CDR3 is 14 amino acids long. Germline assignment: CDR1 SGHVS and CDR2 FNYEAQ. Written as DNA, the CDR3 is TGTGCCAGCAGCTTAGGGACTACTTGGAATGAGCAGTTCTTC. This translates into CASSLGTTWNEQFF.

This clonotype was counted a few times. The chain employs TRBV7-2 and TRBJ1-5; D is undetermined. This CDR3 comprises 15 residues. Between the trimmed V and J ends, which lost 0 bases and 6 bases, there was a span of 12 bases. Germline-derived CDR1 and CDR2 are SGHTA and FQGNSA. The CDR3 protein is CASSLAPGSLQPQHF. The CDR3 nucleotides are TGTGCCAGCAGCTTAGCCCCCGGGAGCCTTCAGCCCCAGCATTTT.

The V gene is TRBV14, the J gene TRBJ2-3; D gene ambiguous. This CDR3 contains 13 residues. The germline gives CDR1 SGHDN, CDR2 FVKESK. V was pared by 0 bases and J by 4 bases, with 5 bases between. CDR3 protein: CASSQDLADTQYF. CDR3 coding DNA: TGTGCCAGCAGCCAAGATCTAGCAGATACGCAGTATTTT.

This clonotype was counted many times. This chain connects TRBV12-3 or TRBV12-4 to TRBJ1-5; no clear D gene. This CDR3 is built from 14 residues. V shed 2 bases and J shed 5 bases, with 10 bases lying between them. The CDR3 loop is CASSLIASDQPQHF. The DNA of the CDR3 is TGTGCCAGCAGTTTAATAGCCAGCGATCAGCCCCAGCATTTT.

This clonotype was detected many times. This chain uses TRBV5-1 with TRBJ1-3; D unresolved. The ends were cut back, 4 bases at V and 0 bases at J, with 5 bases in the middle. This CDR3 has 13 amino acids. The germline CDR1 and CDR2 sequences are SGHRS and YFSETQ. Here the CDR3 reads CASSENSGNTIYF. The CDR3 DNA is TGCGCCAGCAGCGAAAACTCTGGAAACACCATATATTTT.

This chain connects TRBV29-1 to TRBJ1-2, with a possible D match to TRBD1 (6 bases). The germline V and J ends were trimmed by 3 bases and 6 bases, with 11 bases remaining between them. The V gene's germline CDR1 is SQVTM and CDR2 ANQGSEA. This CDR3 region has 12 residues. Written as DNA, the CDR3 is TGCAGCGTTGAGGCAGGGGCAGATGGCTACACCTTC. This encodes CSVEAGADGYTF.

Many counts were recorded for this clonotype. This rearrangement joins TRBV20-1 to TRBJ2-1; D uncertain. Germline CDR1 DFQATT, CDR2 SNEGSKA (reference sequence). V was cut by 6 bases and J by 0 bases, with 15 bases left in between. The CDR3 totals 15 residues. The CDR3 loop is CSAPALTHSYNEQFF. The CDR3 DNA reads TGCAGTGCGCCCGCCCTTACCCACTCCTACAATGAGCAGTTCTTC.

Many counts were recorded for this clonotype. V gene TRBV2 combines with J gene TRBJ2-2; D is ambiguous. Germline CDR1 is SNHLY and CDR2 is FYNNEI. Trimming took off 7 bases at V and 0 bases at J, with 6 bases between the two ends. This CDR3 comprises 13 residues. CDR3 in amino acids: CASISPNTGELFF. The CDR3 bases are TGTGCCAGCATTAGCCCGAACACCGGGGAGCTGTTTTTT.

This chain uses TRBV28 with TRBJ2-2; D unresolved. Germline loops: CDR1 MDHEN, CDR2 SYDVKM. The CDR3 runs to 13 residues. V shed 5 bases and J shed 5 bases, with 9 bases lying between them. The CDR3 region is CASSKTRTGELFF. Written as DNA, the CDR3 is TGTGCCAGCAGTAAAACCCGGACCGGGGAGCTGTTTTTT.

The chain couples TRBV19 to TRBJ2-1; 8 bases match TRBD2. The CDR3 extends over 13 amino acids. CDR1 LNHDA and CDR2 SQIVND come from the germline V gene (reference sequence). V shed 8 bases and J 8 bases; nucleotides not matched to a gene: 8. The CDR3 sequence is CASLDSGTDEQFF. CDR3 nucleotide sequence: TGTGCCAGTCTGGATAGCGGGACCGATGAGCAGTTCTTC.

The V and J genes are TRBV27 and TRBJ2-4; TRBD2 aligns across 7 bases. Unmatched junction bases numbered 7, after V lost 4 bases and J lost 7 bases. Germline CDR1 MNHEY, CDR2 SMNVEV (reference sequence). The CDR3 covers 14 residues. The CDR3 sequence is CASSSSGGGNIQYF. In DNA form, the CDR3 reads TGTGCCAGCAGTTCCTCTGGGGGGGGTAACATTCAGTACTTC.

This clonotype was counted at least ten times. CDR3 residues: CASSLAQSNTEAFF. The CDR3 DNA reads TGTGCCAGCAGTTTAGCCCAGTCGAACACTGAAGCTTTCTTT. The chain employs TRBV28 and TRBJ1-1, with D hard to call. Germline V gene sequence: CDR1 MDHEN, CDR2 SYDVKM. The CDR3 totals 14 residues. V gave up 2 bases and J gave up 1 base, with 8 bases separating them. Drawing the rest from reference TRBV28 and TRBJ1-1, the complete variable domain is DVKVTQSSRYLVKRTGEKVFLECVQDMDHENMFWYRQDPGLGLRLIYFSYDVKMKEKGDIPEGYSVSREKKERFSLILESASTNQTSMYLCASSLAQSNTEAFFGQGTRLTVV.

This clonotype was recorded a few times. This chain joins TRBV20-1 and TRBJ1-6, with a weak D call TRBD1 (6 bases). The germline V gene encodes CDR1 DFQATT and CDR2 SNEGSKA (reference sequence). This CDR3 comprises 13 residues. V dropped 6 bases and J dropped 9 bases, with 15 bases sitting between them. The CDR3 DNA is TGCAGTGCCGACACAGGGACCGGTTCACCCCTCCACTTT. Its protein is CSADTGTGSPLHF.

In this sample, this clonotype turned up many times. The chain has TRBV20-1 and TRBJ1-1; D uncertain. CDR3 size: 15 residues. The V end lost 3 bases, the J end lost 0 bases, and 14 bases lay between the germline ends. From germline, CDR1 is DFQATT and CDR2 SNEGSKA (reference sequence). DNA for the CDR3: TGCAGTGCTAGTGATTCGGACGGACTGAACACTGAAGCTTTCTTT. Amino acids: CSASDSDGLNTEAFF.

The table lists this clonotype with a few counts. The chain links TRBV19 to TRBJ1-2; unclear D gene. V lost 6 bases, J lost 0 bases, and 20 bases lay in between. The CDR3 extends over 17 amino acids. Germline CDR1 is LNHDA and CDR2 is SQIVND (reference sequence). CDR3 residues: CASRPHKAAPANYGYTF. Here the CDR3 DNA reads TGTGCCAGTAGGCCTCACAAGGCCGCCCCAGCTAACTATGGCTACACCTTC.

In this sample, this clonotype turned up many times. This chain links TRBV7-2 with TRBJ2-1; D not resolved. V was pared by 2 bases and J by 9 bases, with 8 bases between. The V gene's germline CDR1 is SGHTA and CDR2 FQGNSA. This CDR3 contains 12 residues. The CDR3 is CASSLLWREQFF. The CDR3 coding sequence is TGTGCCAGCAGCTTATTGTGGCGTGAGCAGTTCTTC.